The T cell receptor beta chain under discussion was sequenced for a study of graft-versus-host responses after intestinal transplantation (dated by TCRdb to about 2021). Study-wide context: Multivisceral, liver-intestinal, or isolated intestinal transplants were received by the recipients. Anti-thymocyte globulin induction was given to all recipients, followed by maintenance tacrolimus and steroids for two to four years. Bulk TCR-beta CDR3 sequencing was used to track graft-versus-host and host-versus-graft alloreactive T cell clones in the graft, circulation and bone marrow after intestinal transplantation. To identify alloreactive clones, pre-transplant mixed lymphocyte reaction products were sequenced and then compared with unstimulated pre-transplant donor and recipient T cells. The cohort enrolled 20 to 25 intestinal transplant recipients including one retransplant, and a few patients lacking pretransplant specimens were excluded. A peak of at least 4% donor T cells among recipient peripheral blood mononuclear cells was the definition used for donor T cell macrochimerism. Rather than being sequenced by the commercial service, samples from a few later patients were sequenced in-house on an Illumina MiSeq and processed with MiXCR.

The CDR3 starts with the cysteine, ends with the phenylalanine, and has 16 residues. The DNA shown is the 48-base CDR3, in frame from base 1. Trimming takes 4 bases off V and 0 bases off J; junction bases not matched to a gene: 8. CDR1 and CDR2 are read off the germline V gene as SGHTA and FQGNSA. Library preparation was by the immunoSEQ multiplex PCR assay. For most patients, genomic DNA was isolated with the Qiagen DNeasy Blood and Tissue Kit and sent frozen to Adaptive Biotechnologies for TCR sequencing. High-throughput TCR-beta CDR3 sequencing of genomic DNA from most patients was performed by Adaptive Biotechnologies. Per the original workflow: TCR sequencing data for roughly 18 patients were retrieved from Adaptive's ImmunoSEQ software; a few other patients were processed with MiXCR and VDJtools. To correct CD4 versus CD8 sorting errors, any sequence found in both subsets at a frequency ratio below 5:1 was removed. CDR3 nucleotide sequences shared by donor and recipient were removed because the origin of these sequences could not be assigned. Alloreactive clones required at least 2-fold expansion over unstimulated cells and minimum CFSE-low frequency of 0.002% (template counts) or 0.001% (read counts). Mappable clones were those detected in sequenced pre-transplant spleen, lymph node, or MLR CFSE-low populations of the donor or recipient. Cumulative frequency of alloreactive clones was calculated as a percentage of all sequences weighted by copy number. This is the immuneACCESS table as TCRdb keeps it, with only in-frame sequences that have V and J called. A part of the clones is gone; compared with another copy, unresolved V genes explain less than half, and the rest is unexplained. V, J and clone size reflect that table, while D and trimming were determined from the DNA. The sample data list about 85,000 clones, and approximately 80% of these were observed just once. The ten largest clones capture 0.65% to 0.95% of the sample.

Remarks on this clone: Its cognate antigen has yet to be identified. One base away there is no much larger clone; base qualities are not given.

The time point label for this specimen denotes: cells obtained before transplantation from donor or recipient. CD3+CD4+ and CD3+CD8+ populations were FACS-sorted from unstimulated pre-transplant donor and recipient cells taken from spleen or lymph nodes. Overall study outcomes, separate from this receptor: GvH clones were detected in recipient bone marrow, and some appeared earlier in ileal mucosa or blood, consistent with an intestinal mucosal origin. In patients with donor T cell macrochimerism, the allografts had high GvH to HvG T cell clonal ratios. The conclusions were limited by the relatively low number and heterogeneity of the intestinal transplant patients. Early after transplant, declines in HvG clones were associated with peak levels of circulating GvH clones.

This specimen consisted of unstimulated CD4+ T cells sorted from spleen or lymph node cells, obtained before intestinal transplant. The clonotype originates from a human donor who received an intestinal transplant. The chain is assembled from TRBV7-2 and TRBJ2-7; 8 central bases correspond to TRBD2. Here is the DNA: TGTGCCAGCAGCTCGACCGGGCGGGGGGTCTCCTACGAGCAGTACTTC. Translated, it reads CASSSTGRGVSYEQYF.